Shown below are 9 T cell receptor beta chains from a single sample sequenced in a study of breast tumors, draining lymph nodes, adjacent tissues (dated by TCRdb to 2016 to 2018). Lymph node samples were obtained from the axillary draining lymph nodes of breast cancer patients. The method behind the library was multiplex PCR. Sequenced on an Illumina HiSeq 2000. Using fastp trimming at Q25 and MiXCR clonotype assembly, TCRdb reanalyzed the public sequencing data and kept in-frame beta chains. When rows share a CDR3 protein, they turn into one entry using the most common DNA and genes. This sample comprises approximately 210,000 distinct CDR3 sequences, roughly 30% of them detected only once. About 1.4% of the sample rests with the top ten. The sequencing sample was made of axillary lymph node tissue. These receptors were taken from a female donor with breast cancer. Some clones in this sample may be carry-over from other donors' samples.

The sample holds many counts of this clonotype. The CDR3 sequence: CASSQGWGRETQYF. The CDR3 DNA reads TGCGCCAGCAGCCAAGGGTGGGGGCGGGAGACCCAGTACTTC. This chain joins TRBV4-3 and TRBJ2-5, with a tentative D call TRBD1 (6 bases). Trimming took off 1 base at V and 5 bases at J, with 11 bases between the two ends. Germline loops: CDR1 LGHNA, CDR2 YSLEER. The CDR3 has 14 amino acids.

The table lists this clonotype with many counts. J is TRBJ2-1 and V is TRBV19, with D unclear. Trimming pared 5 bases from V and 4 bases from J, leaving 18 bases between. There are 16 residues in the CDR3. Germline loops: CDR1 LNHDA, CDR2 SQIVND (reference sequence). The CDR3 loop is CASSVQSQAPYNEQFF. CDR3 DNA: TGTGCCAGTAGTGTACAATCGCAGGCCCCTTACAATGAGCAGTTCTTC.

This clonotype was observed many times. The chain has TRBV20-1 and TRBJ2-7; no definite D call. The V and J ends lost 3 bases and 4 bases respectively, with 10 bases between them. The germline V gene encodes CDR1 DFQATT and CDR2 SNEGSKA (reference sequence). The CDR3 contains 12 residues. The CDR3 loop is CSARKEGYEQYF. CDR3 nucleotides: TGCAGTGCTAGGAAGGAAGGATACGAGCAGTACTTC.

This clonotype was detected ten times or more. This chain uses TRBV9 with TRBJ2-1; TRBD2 matches at 11 bases. The germline V gene has CDR1 SGDLS and CDR2 YYNGEE. This CDR3 region has 14 residues. The ends lost 2 bases at V and 7 bases at J; junction bases unmatched: 2. The CDR3 loop is CASSVSGRGNEQFF. The CDR3 region has the DNA TGTGCCAGCAGCGTTAGCGGGAGGGGAAATGAGCAGTTCTTC.

This clonotype was seen ten or more times. The rearrangement joins TRBV9 to TRBJ2-3; D is perhaps TRBD2 (7 bases). V shed 3 bases and J shed 4 bases, with 18 bases lying between them. Germline CDR1 reads SGDLS; CDR2 reads YYNGEE. This CDR3 contains 16 residues. The DNA for the CDR3 is TGTGCCAGCAGCGCCCGACTGAAAGGGGGGGCAGATACGCAGTATTTT. This translates into CASSARLKGGADTQYF.

This clonotype occurred many times. Since a much larger clone is just one base distant, this may be a read error. The V and J genes are TRBV7-9 and TRBJ2-3, with D maybe TRBD2 (6 bases). Germline CDR1 is SEHNR and CDR2 is FQNEAQ (reference sequence). CDR3 length equals 17 residues. The CDR3 region is CASSFGRASVNTDPQYF. Here the CDR3 DNA reads TGTGCCAGCAGCTTTGGGCGAGCTAGCGTAAACACAGATCCGCAGTATTTT.

This clonotype was observed at least ten times. The genes are TRBV7-3 and TRBJ2-1; a possible D gene is TRBD1 (6 bases). Trimming removed 7 bases at V and 6 bases at J, with 28 bases between. Germline CDR1 is SGHTA and CDR2 is FQGTGA. The CDR3 contains 18 residues. The CDR3 loop is CASTMVGADSPRVNEQFF. The CDR3 nucleotides are TGTGCCAGCACCATGGTGGGGGCCGACAGCCCCCGGGTCAATGAGCAGTTCTTC. Combining the CDR3 with reference TRBV7-3 and TRBJ2-1 gives the whole variable domain GAGVSQTPSNKVTEKGKYVELRCDPISGHTALYWYRQSLGQGPEFLIYFQGTGAADDSGLPNDRFFAVRPEGSVSTLKIQRTERGDSAVYLCASTMVGADSPRVNEQFFGPGTRLTVL.

This clonotype was observed a few times. Just one base apart from a much larger clone, this may be a read error. This chain connects TRBV14 to TRBJ2-7; 10 bases fit TRBD2. Germline CDR1 and CDR2: SGHDN and FVKESK. This CDR3 is built from 16 residues. V was pared by 3 bases and J by 3 bases, with 8 bases of the junction left unmatched. The CDR3 nucleotides read TGTGCCAGCAGCCATGATACTAGCGGGAATCTCTACGAGCAGTACTTC. Translation: CASSHDTSGNLYEQYF.

The rearrangement joins TRBV29-1 to TRBJ1-2; D not certain. V was shortened by 7 bases and J by 1 base, with 10 bases between the two germline ends. CDR1 and CDR2 (germline): SQVTM, ANQGSEA. The CDR3 runs 12 residues. DNA of the CDR3: TGCAGCGCAGAAGGAGATAACTATGGCTACACCTTC. This sequence encodes CSAEGDNYGYTF.